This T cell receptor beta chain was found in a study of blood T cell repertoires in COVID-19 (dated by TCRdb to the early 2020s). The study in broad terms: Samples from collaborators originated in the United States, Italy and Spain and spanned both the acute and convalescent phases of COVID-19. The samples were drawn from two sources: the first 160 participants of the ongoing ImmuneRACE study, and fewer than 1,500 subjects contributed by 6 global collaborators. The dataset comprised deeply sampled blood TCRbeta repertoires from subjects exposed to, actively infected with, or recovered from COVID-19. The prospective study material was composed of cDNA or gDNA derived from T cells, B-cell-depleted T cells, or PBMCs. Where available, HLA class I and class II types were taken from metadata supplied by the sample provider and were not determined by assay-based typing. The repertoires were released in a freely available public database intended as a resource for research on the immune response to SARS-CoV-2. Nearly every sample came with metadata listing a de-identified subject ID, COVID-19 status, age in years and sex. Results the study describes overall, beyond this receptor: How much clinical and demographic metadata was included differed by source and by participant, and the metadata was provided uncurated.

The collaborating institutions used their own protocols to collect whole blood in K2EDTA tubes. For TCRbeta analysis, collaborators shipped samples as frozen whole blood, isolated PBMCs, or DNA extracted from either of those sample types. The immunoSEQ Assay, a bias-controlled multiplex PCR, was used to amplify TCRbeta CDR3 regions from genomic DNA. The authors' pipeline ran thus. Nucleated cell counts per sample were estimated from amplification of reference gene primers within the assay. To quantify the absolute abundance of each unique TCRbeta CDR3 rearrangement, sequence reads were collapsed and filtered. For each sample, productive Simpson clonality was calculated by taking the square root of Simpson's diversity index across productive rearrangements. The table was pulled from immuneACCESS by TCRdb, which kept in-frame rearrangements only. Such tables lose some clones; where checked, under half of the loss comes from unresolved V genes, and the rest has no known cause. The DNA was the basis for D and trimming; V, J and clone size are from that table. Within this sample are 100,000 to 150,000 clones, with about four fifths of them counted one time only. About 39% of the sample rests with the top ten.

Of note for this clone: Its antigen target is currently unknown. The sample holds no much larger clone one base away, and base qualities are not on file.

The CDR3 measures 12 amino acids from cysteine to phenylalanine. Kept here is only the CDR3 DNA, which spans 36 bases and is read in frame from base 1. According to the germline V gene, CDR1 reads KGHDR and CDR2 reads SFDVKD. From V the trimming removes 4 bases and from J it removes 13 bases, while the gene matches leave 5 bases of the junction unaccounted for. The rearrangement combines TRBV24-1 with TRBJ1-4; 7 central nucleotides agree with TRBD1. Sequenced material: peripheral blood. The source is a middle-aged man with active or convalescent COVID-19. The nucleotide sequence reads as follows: TGTGCCACCAGTGACCGGACAGGTACACTGTTTTTT. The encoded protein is CATSDRTGTLFF.